The clone carrying this T cell receptor (beta chain) was detected a few times. The CDR3 is 15 amino acids. Germline trimming cut 4 bases from V and 0 bases from J; bases unmatched to any gene: 6. These data originate in a study of blood T cell repertoires in COVID-19. Sequenced by immunoSEQ multiplex PCR; TCRdb stores in-frame clones only, minus some. The table lists about 110,000 clones, approximately 88% of them singletons. Sequencing was done on a sample of peripheral blood. The sequence was obtained from a middle-aged man with active or convalescent COVID-19. The chain couples TRBV5-3 to TRBJ2-7; 8 bases are a match to TRBD2. TRBV5-3 is an open reading frame, and its role is uncertain. The CDR3 nucleotides are TGTGCCAGAAGCGCCGGGAGGGTGAGCTCCTACGAGCAGTACTTC. Its protein is CARSAGRVSSYEQYF.